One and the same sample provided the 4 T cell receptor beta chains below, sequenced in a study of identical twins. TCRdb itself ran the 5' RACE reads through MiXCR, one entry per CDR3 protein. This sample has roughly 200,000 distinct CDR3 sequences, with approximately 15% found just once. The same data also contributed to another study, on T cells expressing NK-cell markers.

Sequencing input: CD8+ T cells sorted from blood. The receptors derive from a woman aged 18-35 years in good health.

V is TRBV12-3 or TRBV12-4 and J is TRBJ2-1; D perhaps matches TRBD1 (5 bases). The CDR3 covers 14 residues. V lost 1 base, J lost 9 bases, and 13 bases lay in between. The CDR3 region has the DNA TGTGCCAGCAGTTTAGGTCAGGGTATGGTTGAGCAGTTCTTC. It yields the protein CASSLGQGMVEQFF.

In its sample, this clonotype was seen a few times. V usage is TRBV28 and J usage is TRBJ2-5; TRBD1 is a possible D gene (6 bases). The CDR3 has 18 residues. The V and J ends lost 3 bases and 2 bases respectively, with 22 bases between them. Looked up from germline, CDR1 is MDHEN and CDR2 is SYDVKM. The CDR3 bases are TGTGCCAGCAGTTTGCCCCGCAATCGTTACAGGGATCAAGAGACCCAGTACTTC. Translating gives CASSLPRNRYRDQETQYF.

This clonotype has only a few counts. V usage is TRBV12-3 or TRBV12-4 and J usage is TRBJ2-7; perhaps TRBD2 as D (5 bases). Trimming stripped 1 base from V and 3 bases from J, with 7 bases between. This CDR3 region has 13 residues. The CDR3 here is CASSLGLFYEQYF. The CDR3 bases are TGTGCCAGCAGTTTAGGACTATTCTACGAGCAGTACTTC.

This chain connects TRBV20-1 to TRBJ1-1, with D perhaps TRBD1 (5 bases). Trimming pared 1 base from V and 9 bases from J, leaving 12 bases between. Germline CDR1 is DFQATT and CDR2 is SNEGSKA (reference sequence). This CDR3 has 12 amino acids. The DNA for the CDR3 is TGCAGTGCTAGAGTTAGGGGCGTGCAAGCTTTCTTT. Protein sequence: CSARVRGVQAFF.